This T cell receptor beta chain was retrieved from a study of blood T cells in healthy people across ages. The authors ran a second PCR of roughly 6 to 12 cycles using a sample-barcoded 5' primer and a J-beta primer mix. TCRdb processed the 5' RACE reads anew with MiXCR; each CDR3 protein has one entry. The sample lists about 1,400,000 distinct CDR3 sequences, roughly 60% occurring once. Total RNA was isolated from each sample in quantities of at least 6 micrograms. The V gene's germline CDR1 is MGHRA and CDR2 YSYEKL. The CDR3 loop spans 14 amino acids. Between the trimmed V and J ends, which lost 0 bases and 13 bases, there was a span of 18 bases. About this clonotype: Antigen: not known.

General study findings and limits: Lack of knowledge of donor CMV status possibly confounded expanded clonotype changes. Higher diversity, along with more naive CD4+ cells, distinguished long-lived donors from aged donors. Getting older went along with TCR beta diversity per million T cells dropping roughly linearly.

The specimen sequenced was blood. The chain joins TRBV4-1 to TRBJ1-2; a weak D match, TRBD1 (6 bases). The sequence was obtained from a man younger than 35 in good health. CDR3 loop: CASSQDVGGSIGTF. In DNA, the CDR3 is TGCGCCAGCAGCCAAGACGTGGGGGGCAGTATCGGCACCTTC.